Listed here is a single T cell receptor beta chain. The sample belongs to a study of metastatic and nonmetastatic thyroid tumors. With MiXCR, TCRdb reprocessed the PCR reads. The repertoire holds around 65,000 clones, with approximately 15% as singletons. Among the patients, none had received any treatment before thyroid surgery. The receptor's source is a male donor with papillary thyroid cancer or a benign thyroid nodule (not recorded which). Some clones in this sample may be carry-over from other donors' samples. The sequenced material came from blood.

The CDR3 DNA reads as TGTGCCAGCAGTTACTCGATCGGCCAGGGGGGGATTGGCTACACCTTC. Residues: CASSYSIGQGGIGYTF. This sequence joins TRBV6-5 and TRBJ1-2; TRBD1 aligns across 7 bases. The germline V gene has CDR1 MNHEY and CDR2 SVGAGI. V lost 0 bases, J lost 7 bases, and 11 bases stayed unmatched. The CDR3 sequence is 16 residues long.